This T cell receptor beta chain was sequenced in a study of cytotoxic CD8 clonotypes in ibrutinib-treated CLL. The authors obtained approximately 2 micrograms of genomic DNA from cryopreserved PBMCs for TCR beta libraries. Investigators sought sequencing depths of between 1 in 200,000 and 1 in 1 million T cells. Here immunoSEQ multiplex PCR was the method, and the copy in TCRdb shows in-frame clones only, minus some. The data contain about 68,000 clones, approximately 70% of them singletons. This clone was detected only a few times. Antigen: not known. The germline CDR1 and CDR2 sequences are KGHSY and FQNENV. V gave up 0 bases and J gave up 1 base, with 15 bases separating them. The CDR3 is made up of 17 amino acids. Study-level findings and limits: Clonality showed a rise at ibrutinib response that reversed toward baseline at progression.

The receptor's source is a human donor with chronic lymphocytic leukemia. The chain is built from TRBV16 and TRBJ2-5; TRBD1 might be the D (6 bases). The starting material was PBMCs, obtained after 12 months of ibrutinib treatment. The CDR3 DNA reads TGTGCCAGCAGCCAATCACGGGGAAGGGGGATCCAAGAGACCCAGTACTTC. Translated, it gives CASSQSRGRGIQETQYF.